The rows below give T cell receptor beta chains drawn from one sample of a study of shared clonotypes between healthy human individuals. Only in-frame clones appear in the TCRdb table, and some are missing; sequencing was by immunoSEQ multiplex PCR. This table holds around 2,000,000 clones, about 95% found once. Specimen: naive CD4+ T cells sorted from blood. The source of these receptors is a man younger than 35 in good health. Both conserved end residues are part of each CDR3. D genes are given only for firm matches. Expanded clones get a size class; other rows say once, few or many, or leave the size out.

>TRBV7-8|.|TRBJ2-7|.
CASSSLGGSSYEQYF
TGTGCCAGCAGCTCCCTCGGGGGTAGCTCCTACGAGCAGTACTTC
>TRBV6-5|.|TRBJ1-3|TRBD1
CASSYSRRGGGNTIYF
TGTGCCAGCAGTTACTCGAGGAGAGGGGGCGGTAACACCATATATTTT
>TRBV14|.|TRBJ2-7|.
CASSLNSYEQYF
TGTGCCAGCAGCCTAAACTCCTACGAGCAGTACTTC
>TRBV5-6|.|TRBJ1-5|TRBD1
CASSTGTGSSEPQHF
TGTGCCAGCAGCACCGGGACAGGGAGTTCGGAGCCCCAGCATTTT
>TRBV5-1|.|TRBJ2-3|TRBD2
CASSLVAGGTDTQYF
TGCGCCAGCAGCTTGGTGGCGGGAGGTACAGATACGCAGTATTTT
>TRBV27|.|TRBJ1-2|.
CASSQMNGYTF
TGTGCCAGCAGCCAGATGAATGGCTACACCTTC
>TRBV2|once|TRBJ2-1|.
CASSEIWEQFF
TGTGCCAGCAGTGAGATTTGGGAGCAGTTCTTC
>TRBV28|.|TRBJ2-7|TRBD2
CASSLGGGVYEQYF
TGTGCCAGCAGTTTAGGCGGGGGGGTGTACGAGCAGTACTTC
>TRBV18|.|TRBJ1-6|.
CASSPVAGPPLHF
TGTGCCAGCTCACCAGTCGCGGGGCCACCCCTCCACTTT
>TRBV5-1|.|TRBJ2-2|TRBD1
CASSLRGQPGELFF
TGCGCCAGCAGCTTAAGGGGGCAACCCGGGGAGCTGTTTTTT
>TRBV19|.|TRBJ1-5|.
CASYSNQPQHF
TGTGCCAGTTATAGCAATCAGCCCCAGCATTTT
>TRBV6-6|.|TRBJ1-2|.
CASSYSTATNYGYTF
TGTGCCAGCAGTTACTCGACAGCGACCAACTATGGCTACACCTTC
>TRBV2|.|TRBJ1-2|TRBD1
CASSRTGVLNYGYTF
TGTGCCAGCAGTCGGACAGGGGTACTTAACTATGGCTACACCTTC
>TRBV18|.|TRBJ2-5|.
CASSPRQQETQYF
TGTGCCAGCTCACCAAGACAGCAAGAGACCCAGTACTTC
>TRBV7-2|once|TRBJ1-2|.
CASSLAPGAIAYTF
TGTGCCAGCAGCTTAGCGCCGGGGGCAATTGCCTACACCTTC
>TRBV6-1|.|TRBJ2-5|.
CASGSEGETQYF
TGTGCCAGCGGAAGCGAGGGGGAGACCCAGTACTTC
>TRBV7-9|.|TRBJ2-7|.
CASSLETGAYEQYF
TGTGCCAGCAGCTTAGAAACCGGGGCCTACGAGCAGTACTTC
>TRBV5-4|.|TRBJ2-5|.
CASSPDNRETQYF
TGTGCCAGCAGTCCAGACAATCGAGAGACCCAGTACTTC
>TRBV5-1|.|TRBJ2-1|.
CASSLGGGKGVDNEQFF
TGCGCCAGCAGCTTGGGAGGCGGGAAGGGCGTTGACAATGAGCAGTTCTTC
>TRBV6-6|.|TRBJ1-3|TRBD1
CASSRTGGNTGNTIYF
TGTGCCAGCAGCCGCACAGGGGGTAACACTGGAAACACCATATATTTT
>TRBV5-1|.|TRBJ1-6|TRBD1
CASTPQLTGGQSPLHF
TGCGCCAGCACGCCCCAACTGACAGGGGGCCAATCACCCCTCCACTTT
>TRBV6-5|.|TRBJ2-1|TRBD1
CASKQGKGSYNEQFF
TGTGCCAGTAAACAGGGGAAGGGCTCCTACAATGAGCAGTTCTTC
>TRBV29-1|.|TRBJ2-5|TRBD2
CSAWTSGSLKETQYF
TGCAGCGCCTGGACTAGCGGGAGCCTGAAAGAGACCCAGTACTTC
>TRBV19|.|TRBJ1-5|.
CASSKLATGNQPQHF
TGTGCCAGTAGTAAACTCGCGACAGGCAATCAGCCCCAGCATTTT
>TRBV5-1|.|TRBJ1-2|.
CASSLGGVYGYTF
TGCGCCAGCAGCTTGGGGGGCGTCTATGGCTACACCTTC
>TRBV30|.|TRBJ2-1|TRBD2
CASAGGLAFYNEQFF
TGTGCCTCCGCCGGAGGACTAGCGTTCTACAATGAGCAGTTCTTC
>TRBV2|.|TRBJ2-7|.
CASSGYLYEQYF
TGTGCCAGCAGTGGTTACTTGTACGAGCAGTACTTC
>TRBV6-5|.|TRBJ1-5|.
CASSPRGNDQPQHF
TGTGCCAGCAGTCCGCGTGGCAACGATCAGCCCCAGCATTTT
>TRBV5-1|.|TRBJ1-1|.
CASSRHQDGAEAFF
TGCGCCAGCAGCCGTCATCAGGACGGCGCTGAAGCTTTCTTT
>TRBV27|.|TRBJ1-1|TRBD1
CASSSWTGAGGDSTEAFF
TGTGCCAGCAGTTCCTGGACAGGGGCCGGGGGGGACAGCACTGAAGCTTTCTTT
>TRBV9|.|TRBJ2-3|.
CASSVDQVPTDTQYF
TGTGCCAGCAGCGTAGATCAGGTTCCCACAGATACGCAGTATTTT
>TRBV11-2|.|TRBJ1-4|TRBD1
CASSLATGGNGKLFF
TGTGCCAGCAGCTTAGCGACAGGGGGAAATGGAAAACTGTTTTTT
>TRBV7-9|.|TRBJ2-5|.
CAIPRGMGQETQYF
TGTGCCATCCCCCGGGGGATGGGCCAAGAGACCCAGTACTTC
>TRBV5-1|.|TRBJ2-7|TRBD1
CASSLSGQGGTEQYF
TGCGCCAGCAGCTTATCGGGACAGGGAGGCACGGAGCAGTACTTC
>TRBV19|.|TRBJ1-2|.
CASGPLGSYTF
TGTGCCAGTGGGCCCCTCGGGAGCTACACCTTC
>TRBV19|.|TRBJ2-3|.
CASSIVFRADTQYF
TGTGCCAGTAGTATAGTCTTTCGGGCTGATACGCAGTATTTT
>TRBV10-3|once|TRBJ1-5|TRBD1
CAISEVGQGSNQPQHF
TGTGCCATCAGTGAAGTGGGACAGGGGAGCAATCAGCCCCAGCATTTT
>TRBV10-3|.|TRBJ1-1|.
CAISESSGRAEAFF
TGTGCCATCAGTGAGTCATCGGGGAGGGCTGAAGCTTTCTTT
>TRBV29-1|.|TRBJ2-3|TRBD2
CSVDSPSGSPDTQYF
TGCAGCGTTGATAGCCCTAGCGGGAGCCCAGATACGCAGTATTTT
>TRBV11-2|.|TRBJ2-2|.
CASSGPTRRNTGELFF
TGTGCCAGCAGCGGACCAACTAGGAGGAACACCGGGGAGCTGTTTTTT
>TRBV27|.|TRBJ1-4|TRBD1
CASSLNRGEKLFF
TGTGCCAGCAGTTTAAACAGGGGTGAAAAACTGTTTTTT
>TRBV4-3|.|TRBJ1-1|.
CASSQVGSEAFF
TGCGCCAGCAGCCAAGTAGGGTCTGAAGCTTTCTTT